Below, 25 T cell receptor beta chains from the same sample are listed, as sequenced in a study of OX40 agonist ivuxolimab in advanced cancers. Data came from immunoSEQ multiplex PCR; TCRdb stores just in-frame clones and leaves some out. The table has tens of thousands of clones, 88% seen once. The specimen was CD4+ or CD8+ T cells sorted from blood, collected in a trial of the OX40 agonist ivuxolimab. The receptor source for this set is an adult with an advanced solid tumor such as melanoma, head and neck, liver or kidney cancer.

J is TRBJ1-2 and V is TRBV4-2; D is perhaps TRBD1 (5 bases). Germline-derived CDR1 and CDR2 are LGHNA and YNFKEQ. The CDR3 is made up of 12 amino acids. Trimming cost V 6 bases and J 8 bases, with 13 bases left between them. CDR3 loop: CASRGDLRGYTF. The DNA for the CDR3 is TGTGCCAGCAGAGGGGATCTCAGGGGCTACACCTTC.

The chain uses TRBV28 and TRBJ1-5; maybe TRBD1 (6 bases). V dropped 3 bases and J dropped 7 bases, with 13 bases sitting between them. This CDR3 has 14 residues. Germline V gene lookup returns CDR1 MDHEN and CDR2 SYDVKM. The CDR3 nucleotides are TGTGCCAGCAGTTTCCCCACAGGGTTACAGCCCCAGCATTTT. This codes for CASSFPTGLQPQHF.

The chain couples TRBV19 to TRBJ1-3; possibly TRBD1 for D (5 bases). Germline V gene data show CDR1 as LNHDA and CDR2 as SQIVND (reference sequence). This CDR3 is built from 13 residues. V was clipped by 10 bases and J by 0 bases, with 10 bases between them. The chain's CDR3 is CATGGDSGNTIYF. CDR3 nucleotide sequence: TGTGCCACGGGGGGAGACTCTGGAAACACCATATATTTT. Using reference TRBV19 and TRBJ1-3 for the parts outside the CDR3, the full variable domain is DGGITQSPKYLFRKEGQNVTLSCEQNLNHDAMYWYRQDPGQGLRLIYYSQIVNDFQKGDIAEGYSVSREKKESFPLTVTSAQKNPTAFYLCATGGDSGNTIYFGEGSWLTVV.

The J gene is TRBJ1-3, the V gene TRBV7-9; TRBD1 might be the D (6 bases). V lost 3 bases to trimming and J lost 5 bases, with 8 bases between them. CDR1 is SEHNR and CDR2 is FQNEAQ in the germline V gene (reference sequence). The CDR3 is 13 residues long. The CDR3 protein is CASSFQGRNTIYF. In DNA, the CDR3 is TGTGCCAGCAGCTTCCAGGGGAGAAACACCATATATTTT. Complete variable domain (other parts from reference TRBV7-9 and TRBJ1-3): DTGVSQNPRHKITKRGQNVTFRCDPISEHNRLYWYRQTLGQGPEFLTYFQNEAQLEKSRLLSDRFSAERPKGSFSTLEIQRTEQGDSAMYLCASSFQGRNTIYFGEGSWLTVV.

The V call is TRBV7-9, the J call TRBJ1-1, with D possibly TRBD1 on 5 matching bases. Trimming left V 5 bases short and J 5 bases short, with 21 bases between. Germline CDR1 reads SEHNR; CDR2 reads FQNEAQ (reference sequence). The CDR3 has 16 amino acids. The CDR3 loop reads CASSQTFSSGGTEAFF. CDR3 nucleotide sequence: TGTGCCAGCAGCCAGACATTCTCGTCTGGGGGAACTGAAGCTTTCTTT.

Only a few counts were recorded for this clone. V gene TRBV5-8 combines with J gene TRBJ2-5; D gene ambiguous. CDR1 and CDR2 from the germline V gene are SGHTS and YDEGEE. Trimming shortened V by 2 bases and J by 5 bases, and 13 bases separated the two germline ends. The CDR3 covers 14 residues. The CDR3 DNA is TGTGCCAGCAGCTTAAGGCTTAGGTGGGAGACCCAGTACTTC. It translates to CASSLRLRWETQYF.

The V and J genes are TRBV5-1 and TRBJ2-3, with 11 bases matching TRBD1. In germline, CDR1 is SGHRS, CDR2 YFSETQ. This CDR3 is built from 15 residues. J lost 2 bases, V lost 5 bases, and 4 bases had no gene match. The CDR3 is CASRQGQGDTDTQYF. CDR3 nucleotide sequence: TGCGCCAGCAGACAGGGACAGGGGGACACAGATACGCAGTATTTT.

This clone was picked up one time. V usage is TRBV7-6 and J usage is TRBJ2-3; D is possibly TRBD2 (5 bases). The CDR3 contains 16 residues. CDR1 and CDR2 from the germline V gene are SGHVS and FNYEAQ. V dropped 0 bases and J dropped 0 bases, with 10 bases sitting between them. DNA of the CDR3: TGTGCCAGCAGCTTAGCGGCCAGGACTAGCACAGATACGCAGTATTTT. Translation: CASSLAARTSTDTQYF.

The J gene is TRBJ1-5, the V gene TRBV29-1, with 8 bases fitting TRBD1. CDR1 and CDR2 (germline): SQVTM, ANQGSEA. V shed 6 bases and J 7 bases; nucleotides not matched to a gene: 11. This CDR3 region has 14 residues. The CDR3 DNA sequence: TGCAGCGTCTCAGGGGGACAGGAAGGACAGCCCCAGCATTTT. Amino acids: CSVSGGQEGQPQHF.

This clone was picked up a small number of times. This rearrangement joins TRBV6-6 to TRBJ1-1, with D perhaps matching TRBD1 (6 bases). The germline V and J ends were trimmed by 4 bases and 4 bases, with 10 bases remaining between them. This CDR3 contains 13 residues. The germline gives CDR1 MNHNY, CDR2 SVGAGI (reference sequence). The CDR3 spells CASSSGGGTEAFF. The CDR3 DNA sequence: TGTGCCAGCAGTTCCGGGGGCGGCACTGAAGCTTTCTTT.

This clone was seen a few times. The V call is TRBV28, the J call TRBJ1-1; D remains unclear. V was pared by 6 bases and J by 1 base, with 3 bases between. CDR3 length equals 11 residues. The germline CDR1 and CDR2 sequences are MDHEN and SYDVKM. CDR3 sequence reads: CASRWNTEAFF. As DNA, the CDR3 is TGTGCCAGCAGATGGAACACTGAAGCTTTCTTT.

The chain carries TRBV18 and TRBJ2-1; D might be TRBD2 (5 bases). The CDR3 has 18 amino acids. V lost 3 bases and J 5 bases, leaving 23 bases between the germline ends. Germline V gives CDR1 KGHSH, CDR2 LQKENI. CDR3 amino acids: CASSPTTTGRSLDNEQFF. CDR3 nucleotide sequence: TGTGCCAGCTCACCCACAACTACGGGGAGATCCTTAGACAATGAGCAGTTCTTC.

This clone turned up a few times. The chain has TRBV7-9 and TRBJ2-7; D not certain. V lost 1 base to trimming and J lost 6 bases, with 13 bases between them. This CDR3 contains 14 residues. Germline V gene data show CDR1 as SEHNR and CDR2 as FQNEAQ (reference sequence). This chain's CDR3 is CASSLGGRPTEQYF. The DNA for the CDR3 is TGTGCCAGCAGCTTAGGTGGGCGTCCCACCGAGCAGTACTTC.

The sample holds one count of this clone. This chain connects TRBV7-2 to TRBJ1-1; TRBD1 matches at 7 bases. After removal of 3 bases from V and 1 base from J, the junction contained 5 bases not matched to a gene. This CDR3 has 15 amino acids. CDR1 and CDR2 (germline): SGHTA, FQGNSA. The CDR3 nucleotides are TGTGCCAGCAGCTTCCCAGGGGGACGGAACACTGAAGCTTTCTTT. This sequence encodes CASSFPGGRNTEAFF.

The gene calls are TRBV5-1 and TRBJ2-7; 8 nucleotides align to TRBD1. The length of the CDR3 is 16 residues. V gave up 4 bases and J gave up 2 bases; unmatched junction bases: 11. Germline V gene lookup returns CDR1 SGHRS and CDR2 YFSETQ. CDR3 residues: CASSAVSGTGTYEQYF. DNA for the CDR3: TGCGCCAGCAGCGCCGTATCCGGGACAGGTACCTACGAGCAGTACTTC. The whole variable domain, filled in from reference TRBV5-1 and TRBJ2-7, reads KAGVTQTPRYLIKTRGQQVTLSCSPISGHRSVSWYQQTPGQGLQFLFEYFSETQRNKGNFPGRFSGRQFSNSRSEMNVSTLELGDSALYLCASSAVSGTGTYEQYFGPGTRLTVT.

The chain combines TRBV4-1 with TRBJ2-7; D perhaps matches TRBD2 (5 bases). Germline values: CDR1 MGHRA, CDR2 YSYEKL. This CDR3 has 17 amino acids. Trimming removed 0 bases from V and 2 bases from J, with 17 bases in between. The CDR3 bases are TGCGCCAGCAGCCAAGATATTCGCCGAGCGGCCACCTACGAGCAGTACTTC. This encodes CASSQDIRRAATYEQYF.

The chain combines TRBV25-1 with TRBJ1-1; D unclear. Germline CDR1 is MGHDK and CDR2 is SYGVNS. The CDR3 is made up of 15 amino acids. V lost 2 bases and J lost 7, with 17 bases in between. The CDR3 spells CASSERGTAKFEAFF. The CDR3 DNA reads TGTGCCAGCAGTGAAAGAGGAACCGCGAAGTTTGAAGCTTTCTTT.

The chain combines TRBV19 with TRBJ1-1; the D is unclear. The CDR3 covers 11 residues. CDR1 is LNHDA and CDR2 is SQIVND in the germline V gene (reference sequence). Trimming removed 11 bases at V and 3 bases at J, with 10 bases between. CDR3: CASGLYTEAFF. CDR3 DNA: TGTGCCTCGGGGTTATACACTGAAGCTTTCTTT.

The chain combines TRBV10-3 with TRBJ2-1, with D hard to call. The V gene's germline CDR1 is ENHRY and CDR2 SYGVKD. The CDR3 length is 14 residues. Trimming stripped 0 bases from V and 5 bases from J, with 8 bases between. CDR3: CAISESPRNNEQFF. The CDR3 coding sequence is TGTGCCATCAGTGAGTCCCCGAGGAACAATGAGCAGTTCTTC.

The chain's CDR3 is CASSGGLAETQYF. CDR3 coding DNA: TGTGCCAGCAGTGGTGGACTAGCGGAGACCCAGTACTTC. The gene calls are TRBV28 and TRBJ2-5, with TRBD2 matching over 9 bases. After removal of 5 bases from V and 5 bases from J, the junction contained 3 bases not matched to a gene. From germline, CDR1 is MDHEN and CDR2 SYDVKM. This CDR3 contains 13 residues. Full variable domain (outside the CDR3, taken from reference TRBV28 and TRBJ2-5): DVKVTQSSRYLVKRTGEKVFLECVQDMDHENMFWYRQDPGLGLRLIYFSYDVKMKEKGDIPEGYSVSREKKERFSLILESASTNQTSMYLCASSGGLAETQYFGPGTRLLVL.

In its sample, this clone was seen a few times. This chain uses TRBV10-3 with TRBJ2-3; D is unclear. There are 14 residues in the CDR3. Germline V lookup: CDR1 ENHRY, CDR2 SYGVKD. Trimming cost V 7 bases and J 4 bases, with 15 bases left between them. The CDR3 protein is CAIKGLGVADTQYF. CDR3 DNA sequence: TGTGCCATCAAAGGGTTGGGTGTAGCAGATACGCAGTATTTT.

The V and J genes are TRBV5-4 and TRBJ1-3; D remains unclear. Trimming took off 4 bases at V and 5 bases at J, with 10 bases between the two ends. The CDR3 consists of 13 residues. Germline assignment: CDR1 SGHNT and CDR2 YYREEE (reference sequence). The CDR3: CASSTTGRNTIYF. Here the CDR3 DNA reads TGTGCCAGCAGCACGACGGGGAGAAACACCATATATTTT.

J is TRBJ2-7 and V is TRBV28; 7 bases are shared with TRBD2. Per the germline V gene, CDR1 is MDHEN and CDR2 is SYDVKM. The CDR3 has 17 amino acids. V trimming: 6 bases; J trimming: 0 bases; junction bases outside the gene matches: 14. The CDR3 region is CASRWGRLAASSYEQYF. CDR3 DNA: TGTGCCAGCAGATGGGGACGGCTAGCGGCAAGCTCCTACGAGCAGTACTTC.

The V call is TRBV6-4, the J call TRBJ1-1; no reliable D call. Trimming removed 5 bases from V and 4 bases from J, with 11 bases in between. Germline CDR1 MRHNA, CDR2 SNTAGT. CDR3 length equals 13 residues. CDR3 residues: CASSSTLGTEAFF. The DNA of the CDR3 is TGTGCCAGCAGTTCGACGCTGGGCACTGAAGCTTTCTTT.

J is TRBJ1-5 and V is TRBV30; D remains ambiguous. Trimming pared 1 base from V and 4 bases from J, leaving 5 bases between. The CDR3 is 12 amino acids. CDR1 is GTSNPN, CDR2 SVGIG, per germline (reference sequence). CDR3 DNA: TGTGCCTGGAGTGACAGTAATCAGCCCCAGCATTTT. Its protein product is CAWSDSNQPQHF.